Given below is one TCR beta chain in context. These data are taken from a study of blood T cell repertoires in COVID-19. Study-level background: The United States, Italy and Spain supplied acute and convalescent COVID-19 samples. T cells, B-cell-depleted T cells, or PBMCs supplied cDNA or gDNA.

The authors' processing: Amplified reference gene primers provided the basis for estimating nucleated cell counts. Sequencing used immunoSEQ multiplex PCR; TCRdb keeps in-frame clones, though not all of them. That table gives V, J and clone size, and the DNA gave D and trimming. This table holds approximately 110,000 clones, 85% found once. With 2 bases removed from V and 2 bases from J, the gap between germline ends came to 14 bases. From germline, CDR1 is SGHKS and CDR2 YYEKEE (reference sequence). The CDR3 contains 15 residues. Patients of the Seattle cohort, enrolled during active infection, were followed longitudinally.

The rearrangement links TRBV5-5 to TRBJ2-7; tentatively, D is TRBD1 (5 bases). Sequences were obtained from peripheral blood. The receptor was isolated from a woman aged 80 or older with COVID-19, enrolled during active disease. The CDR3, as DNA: TGTGCCAGCAGCTTCAAGGGCCAGGGCCCCTACGAGCAGTACTTC. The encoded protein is CASSFKGQGPYEQYF.